The clone carrying this TCR beta chain was seen once. Original methodology: Amplification from reference gene primers served as the basis for estimated nucleated cell counts. Assay: immunoSEQ multiplex PCR; the TCRdb copy retains only in-frame clones and omits some. That table furnishes V, J and clone size, whereas the DNA furnished D and trimming. The sample lists about 230,000 clones, approximately 84% seen once, with approximately 4% in the top ten. Germline V lookup: CDR1 MNHNY, CDR2 SVGAGI (reference sequence). Trimming removed 5 bases at V and 0 bases at J, with 8 bases between. This CDR3 is 14 amino acids long. The data derive from a study of blood T cell repertoires in COVID-19. Study-wide background: Acute-phase and convalescent COVID-19 samples originated in the United States, Italy and Spain. The analysed material was cDNA or gDNA that came from T cells, B-cell-depleted T cells, or PBMCs.

This sequence originates from a man between 50 and 59 years old with active or convalescent COVID-19. The chain uses TRBV6-6 and TRBJ1-3; D ambiguous. Sequenced input: peripheral blood. CDR3 protein: CASSKTDSGNTIYF. The CDR3 DNA follows: TGTGCCAGCAGTAAAACAGACTCTGGAAACACCATATATTTT.